This passage covers 4 T cell receptor beta chains from one sample sequenced in a study of T cell responses to AZD1222 COVID-19 vaccine. Profiling relied on immunoSEQ multiplex PCR, and the TCRdb table lists in-frame clones only, not all of them. In the table there are 40,000 to 55,000 clones, about 90% of which are singletons. Sequencing was performed on peripheral blood, taken 28 days after the second AZD1222 dose. These receptors came from an adult who received the AZD1222 COVID-19 vaccine.

This clone was seen just once. The chain combines TRBV24-1 with TRBJ2-1; 7 bases map to TRBD2. Germline values: CDR1 KGHDR, CDR2 SFDVKD. V shed 9 bases, J shed 5 bases, and the junction held 24 bases outside the gene matches. This CDR3 region has 19 residues. Here the CDR3 DNA reads TGTGCCACCCCCTCGCCGTTACCCCCGCCAGCGGGATCCAACAATGAGCAGTTCTTC. Amino acids: CATPSPLPPPAGSNNEQFF.

The V gene is TRBV15, the J gene TRBJ1-5; tentative D call: TRBD1 (5 bases). From germline, CDR1 is LNHNV and CDR2 YYDKDF (reference sequence). V was pared by 3 bases and J by 1 base, with 10 bases between. The CDR3 runs to 15 residues. CDR3 in amino acids: CATSRGSGSNQPQHF. DNA for the CDR3: TGTGCCACCAGCAGGGGATCAGGGAGCAATCAGCCCCAGCATTTT.

This chain connects TRBV10-3 to TRBJ2-2; the D call may be TRBD1 or TRBD2 (6 bases each). The germline gives CDR1 ENHRY, CDR2 SYGVKD. The CDR3 runs to 15 residues. V was shortened by 4 bases and J by 2 bases, with 11 bases between the two germline ends. Here the CDR3 DNA reads TGTGCCATCAGTGTGGTCGGGGGCAACACCGGGGAGCTGTTTTTT. Translated: CAISVVGGNTGELFF.

The gene calls are TRBV5-1 and TRBJ1-2; a weak D match, TRBD1 (6 bases). Germline V gives CDR1 SGHRS, CDR2 YFSETQ. The CDR3 length is 15 residues. Trimming left V 3 bases short and J 4 bases short, with 16 bases between. CDR3 loop: CASSWTRGGGYGYTF. The DNA for the CDR3 is TGCGCCAGCAGCTGGACCCGCGGAGGGGGCTATGGCTACACCTTC.